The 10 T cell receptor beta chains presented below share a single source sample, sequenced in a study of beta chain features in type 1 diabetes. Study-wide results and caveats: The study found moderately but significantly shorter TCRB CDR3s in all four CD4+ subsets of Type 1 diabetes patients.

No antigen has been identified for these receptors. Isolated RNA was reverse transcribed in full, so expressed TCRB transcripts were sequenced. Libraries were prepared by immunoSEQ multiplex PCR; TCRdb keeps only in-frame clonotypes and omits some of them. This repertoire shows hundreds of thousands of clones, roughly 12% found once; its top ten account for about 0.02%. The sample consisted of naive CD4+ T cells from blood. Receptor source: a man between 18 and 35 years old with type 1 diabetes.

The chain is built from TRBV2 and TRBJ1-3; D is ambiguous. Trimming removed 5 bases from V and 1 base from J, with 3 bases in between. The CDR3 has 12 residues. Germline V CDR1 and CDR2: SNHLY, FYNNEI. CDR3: CASSMSGNTIYF. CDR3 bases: TGTGCCAGCAGTATGTCTGGAAACACCATATATTTT.

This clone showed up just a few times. CDR3 amino acids: CASSQEQGQGFGANVLTF. CDR3 bases: TGCGCCAGCAGCCAAGAACAGGGTCAGGGGTTTGGGGCCAACGTCCTGACTTTC. This sequence joins TRBV4-1 and TRBJ2-6, with D maybe TRBD1 (6 bases). The V end lost 0 bases, the J end lost 3 bases, and 15 bases lay between the germline ends. The CDR3 loop spans 18 amino acids. Per the germline V gene, CDR1 is MGHRA and CDR2 is YSYEKL.

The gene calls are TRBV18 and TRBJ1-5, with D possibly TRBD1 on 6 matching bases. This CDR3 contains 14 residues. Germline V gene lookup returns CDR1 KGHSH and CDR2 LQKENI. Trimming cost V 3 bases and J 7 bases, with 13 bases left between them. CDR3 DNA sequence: TGTGCCAGCTCACCGGCCAGGGGAGGGCAGCCCCAGCATTTT. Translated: CASSPARGGQPQHF.

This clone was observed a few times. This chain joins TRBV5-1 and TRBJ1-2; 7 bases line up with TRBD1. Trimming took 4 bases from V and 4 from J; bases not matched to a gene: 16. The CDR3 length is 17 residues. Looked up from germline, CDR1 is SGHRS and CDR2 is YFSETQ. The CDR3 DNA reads TGCGCCAGCAGCCGGCGAGATGGGACAGCGATCCTCTATGGCTACACCTTC. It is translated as CASSRRDGTAILYGYTF.

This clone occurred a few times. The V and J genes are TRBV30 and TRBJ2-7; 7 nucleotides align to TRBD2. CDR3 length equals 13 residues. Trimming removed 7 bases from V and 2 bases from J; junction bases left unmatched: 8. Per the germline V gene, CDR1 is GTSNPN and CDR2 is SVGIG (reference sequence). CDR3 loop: CASRGVSPYEQYF. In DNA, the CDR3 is TGTGCCTCTCGGGGGGTTTCTCCCTACGAGCAGTACTTC.

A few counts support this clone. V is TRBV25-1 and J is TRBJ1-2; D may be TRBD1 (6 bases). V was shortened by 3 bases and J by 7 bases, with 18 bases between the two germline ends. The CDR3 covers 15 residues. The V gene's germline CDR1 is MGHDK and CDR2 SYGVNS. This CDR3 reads CASSDRTGQSAGYTF. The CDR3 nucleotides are TGTGCCAGCAGTGATCGTACAGGACAGTCCGCTGGCTACACCTTC.

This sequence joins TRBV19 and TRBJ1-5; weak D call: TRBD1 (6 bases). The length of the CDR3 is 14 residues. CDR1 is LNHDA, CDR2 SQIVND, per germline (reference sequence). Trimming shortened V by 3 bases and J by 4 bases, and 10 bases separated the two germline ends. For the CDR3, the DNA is TGTGCCAGTAGTATTCGGACAGCTAATCAGCCCCAGCATTTT. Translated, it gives CASSIRTANQPQHF.

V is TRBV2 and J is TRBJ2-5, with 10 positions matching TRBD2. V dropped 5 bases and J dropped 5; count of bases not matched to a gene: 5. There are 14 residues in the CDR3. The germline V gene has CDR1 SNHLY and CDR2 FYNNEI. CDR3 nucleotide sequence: TGTGCCAGCAGTCCCCCACTAGCGGGGGAGACCCAGTACTTC. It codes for CASSPPLAGETQYF.

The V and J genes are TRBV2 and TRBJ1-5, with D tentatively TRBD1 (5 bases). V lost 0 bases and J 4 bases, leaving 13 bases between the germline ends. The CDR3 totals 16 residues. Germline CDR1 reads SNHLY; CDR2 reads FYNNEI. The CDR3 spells CASSEAGGAENQPQHF. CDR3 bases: TGTGCCAGCAGTGAAGCGGGCGGGGCAGAGAATCAGCCCCAGCATTTT.

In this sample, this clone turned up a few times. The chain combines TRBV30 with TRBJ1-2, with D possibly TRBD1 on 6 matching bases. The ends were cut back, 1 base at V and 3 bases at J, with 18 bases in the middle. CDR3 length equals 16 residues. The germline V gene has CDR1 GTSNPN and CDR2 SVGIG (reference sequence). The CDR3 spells CAWSGPGAELDYGYTF. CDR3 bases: TGTGCCTGGAGTGGTCCAGGGGCTGAACTGGACTATGGCTACACCTTC.